This paragraph covers one T cell receptor (beta chain) sequence. No antigen is known for it. This specimen comes from a study of cytomegalovirus exposure and HLA in healthy donors. Findings of the study overall: Relative to the approximately 700-donor mean, N-insertions were reportedly fewer in an Asian-associated ancestry cluster in a later analysis.

PCR used 60 Vbeta primers and 13 Jbeta primers. Using immunoSEQ multiplex PCR, the repertoire was profiled, and TCRdb retains in-frame clones only, with some absent. The table lists around 120,000 clones, around 86% of them singletons. Germline V lookup: CDR1 SGHDT, CDR2 YYEEEE. The CDR3 is 14 residues long. The V and J ends lost 4 bases and 3 bases respectively, with 13 bases between them. Sequenced material: PBMCs. This TCR was recovered from a woman between 25 and 40 years old in good health and CMV-seronegative. The V gene is TRBV5-6, the J gene TRBJ1-2; TRBD1 is a possible D gene (6 bases). CDR3 sequence: CASSLTGDYYGYTF. The DNA of the CDR3 is TGTGCCAGCAGCCTGACAGGTGACTACTATGGCTACACCTTC.